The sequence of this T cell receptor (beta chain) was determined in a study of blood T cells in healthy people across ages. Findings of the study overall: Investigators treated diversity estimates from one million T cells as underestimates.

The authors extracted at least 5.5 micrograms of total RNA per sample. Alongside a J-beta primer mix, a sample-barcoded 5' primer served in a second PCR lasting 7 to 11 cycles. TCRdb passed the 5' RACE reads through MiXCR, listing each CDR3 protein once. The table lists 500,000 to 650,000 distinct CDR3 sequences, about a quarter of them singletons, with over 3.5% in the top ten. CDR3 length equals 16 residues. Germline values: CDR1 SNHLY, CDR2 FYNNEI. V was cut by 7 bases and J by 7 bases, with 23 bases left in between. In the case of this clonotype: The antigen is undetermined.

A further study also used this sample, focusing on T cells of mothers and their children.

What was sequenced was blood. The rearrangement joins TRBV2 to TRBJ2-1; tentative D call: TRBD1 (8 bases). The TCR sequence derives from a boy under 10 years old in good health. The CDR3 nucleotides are TGTGCCAGCACCCAAAACAGGGGGGGCCTAGAGAATGAGCAGTTCTTC. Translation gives CASTQNRGGLENEQFF. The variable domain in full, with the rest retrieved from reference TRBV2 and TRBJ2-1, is EPEVTQTPSHQVTQMGQEVILRCVPISNHLYFYWYRQILGQKVEFLVSFYNNEISEKSEIFDDQFSVERPDGSNFTLKIRSTKLEDSAMYFCASTQNRGGLENEQFFGPGTRLTVL.